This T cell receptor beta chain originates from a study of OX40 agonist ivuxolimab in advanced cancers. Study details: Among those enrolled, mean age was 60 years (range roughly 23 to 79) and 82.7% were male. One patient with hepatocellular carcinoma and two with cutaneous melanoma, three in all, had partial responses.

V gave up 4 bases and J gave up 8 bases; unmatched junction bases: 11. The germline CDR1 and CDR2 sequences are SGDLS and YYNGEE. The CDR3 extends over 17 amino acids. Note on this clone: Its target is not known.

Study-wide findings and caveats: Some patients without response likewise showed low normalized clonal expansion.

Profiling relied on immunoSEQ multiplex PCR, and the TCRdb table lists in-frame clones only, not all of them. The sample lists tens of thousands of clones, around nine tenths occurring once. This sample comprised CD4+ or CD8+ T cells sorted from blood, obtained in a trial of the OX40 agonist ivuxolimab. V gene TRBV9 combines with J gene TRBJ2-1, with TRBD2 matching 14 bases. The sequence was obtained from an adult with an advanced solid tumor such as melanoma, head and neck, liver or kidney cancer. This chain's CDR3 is CASSNQGTSGSSYEQFF. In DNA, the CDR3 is TGTGCCAGCAGCAATCAAGGGACTAGCGGGAGTAGCTATGAGCAGTTCTTC.